The T cell receptor beta chain under discussion was sequenced for a study of blood T cell repertoires in COVID-19. Looking at the study overall: Sources were T cells, B-cell-depleted T cells, or PBMCs; the material itself was cDNA or gDNA.

The ends lost 4 bases at V and 4 bases at J; junction bases unmatched: 4. The CDR3 runs 14 residues. Germline CDR1 and CDR2: SGHNT and YYREEE (reference sequence). Original handling: Reference gene primer amplification gave nucleated cell count estimates. Here immunoSEQ multiplex PCR was the method, and the copy in TCRdb shows in-frame clones only, minus some. Clonal size and the V and J genes are those of that table, whereas D and trimming came from the DNA. The table has around 30,000 clones, about 74% seen once. This receptor was taken from a human donor in a cohort sampled during active COVID-19. The chain employs TRBV5-4 and TRBJ2-5; 10 nucleotides match TRBD1. Sequenced: peripheral blood. The DNA for the CDR3 is TGTGCCAGCAGCCCGGGACAGGGGCGAGAGACCCAGTACTTC. Amino acids: CASSPGQGRETQYF.